The source of this T cell receptor (beta chain) is a study of T cell repertoires in cytomegalovirus infection. Study-level background: Indications came from public TCR beta signatures; they pointed to CMV infection and to a matching HLA type. Findings and limits, study-wide: Within the response measured ex vivo, HLA-C-restricted CMV-specific TCR beta clonotypes were dominant. Pooled public TCR beta family frequency picked out CMV carriers with the relevant HLA.

The CDR3 covers 14 residues. The germline gives CDR1 MNHNY, CDR2 SVGAGI (reference sequence). Trimming left V 5 bases short and J 6 bases short, with 16 bases between. MiXCR, run by TCRdb on the reads, gives a single entry per CDR3 protein. The sample includes about 490,000 distinct CDR3 sequences, around 27% of them seen just once. As for this clonotype: Its cognate antigen is unknown.

The sequence derives from a human donor in good health (CMV status not recorded). Some clones in this sample may be carry-over from other donors' samples. V is TRBV6-6 and J is TRBJ2-5, with D tentatively TRBD1 or TRBD2 (5 bases each). Sequencing was carried out using PBMCs. CDR3 loop: CASSKGPPVKTQYF. CDR3 nucleotides: TGTGCCAGCAGTAAGGGACCTCCCGTGAAGACCCAGTACTTC.